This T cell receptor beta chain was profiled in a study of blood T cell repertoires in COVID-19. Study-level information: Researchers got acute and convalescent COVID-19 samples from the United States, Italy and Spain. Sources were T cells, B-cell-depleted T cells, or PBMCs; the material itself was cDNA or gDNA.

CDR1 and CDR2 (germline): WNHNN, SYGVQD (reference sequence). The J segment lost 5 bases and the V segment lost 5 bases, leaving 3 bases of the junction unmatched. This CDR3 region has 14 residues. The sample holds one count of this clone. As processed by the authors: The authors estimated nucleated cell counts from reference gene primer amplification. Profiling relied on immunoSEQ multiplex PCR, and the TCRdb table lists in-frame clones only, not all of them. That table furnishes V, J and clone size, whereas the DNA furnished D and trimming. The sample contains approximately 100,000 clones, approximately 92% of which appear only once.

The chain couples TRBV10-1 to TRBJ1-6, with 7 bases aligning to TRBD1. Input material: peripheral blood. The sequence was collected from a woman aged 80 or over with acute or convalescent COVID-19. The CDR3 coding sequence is TGCGCCAGCAGTCTGGGACAGAATAATTCACCCCTCCACTTT. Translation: CASSLGQNNSPLHF.